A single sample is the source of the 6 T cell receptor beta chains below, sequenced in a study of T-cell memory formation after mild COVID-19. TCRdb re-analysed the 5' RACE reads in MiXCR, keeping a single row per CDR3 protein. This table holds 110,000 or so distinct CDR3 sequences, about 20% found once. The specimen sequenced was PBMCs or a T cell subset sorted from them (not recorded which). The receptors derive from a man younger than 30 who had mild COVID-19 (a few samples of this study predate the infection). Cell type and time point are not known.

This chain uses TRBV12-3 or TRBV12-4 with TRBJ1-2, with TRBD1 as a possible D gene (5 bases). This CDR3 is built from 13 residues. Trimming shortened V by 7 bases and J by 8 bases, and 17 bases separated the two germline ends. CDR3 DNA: TGTGCCAGCACCCCGGGGGGGGGAGGCGGCTACACCTTC. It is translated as CASTPGGGGGYTF.

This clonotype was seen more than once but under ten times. In nucleotides, the CDR3 is TGCAGTGCTGTCCTCCGGGACAGGGGGAAATATGGCTACACCTTC. It translates to CSAVLRDRGKYGYTF. The chain links TRBV20-1 to TRBJ1-2; 11 bases are a match to TRBD1. The germline V gene encodes CDR1 DFQATT and CDR2 SNEGSKA (reference sequence). The CDR3 is 15 amino acids. The J segment lost 5 bases and the V segment lost 5 bases, leaving 10 bases of the junction unmatched.

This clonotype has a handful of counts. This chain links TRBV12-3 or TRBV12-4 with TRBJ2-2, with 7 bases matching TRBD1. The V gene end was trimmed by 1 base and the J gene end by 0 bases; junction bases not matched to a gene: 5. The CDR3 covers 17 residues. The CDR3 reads CASSLEGQTTNTGELFF. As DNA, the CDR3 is TGTGCCAGCAGTTTAGAGGGACAGACGACGAACACCGGGGAGCTGTTTTTT.

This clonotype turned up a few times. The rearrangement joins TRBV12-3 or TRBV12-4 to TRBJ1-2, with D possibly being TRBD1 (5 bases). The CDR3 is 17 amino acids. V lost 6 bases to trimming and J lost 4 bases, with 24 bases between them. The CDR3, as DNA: TGTGCCAGCAGCTACGATTCAAATCTGGGGCAGGTCTATGGCTACACCTTC. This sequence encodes CASSYDSNLGQVYGYTF.

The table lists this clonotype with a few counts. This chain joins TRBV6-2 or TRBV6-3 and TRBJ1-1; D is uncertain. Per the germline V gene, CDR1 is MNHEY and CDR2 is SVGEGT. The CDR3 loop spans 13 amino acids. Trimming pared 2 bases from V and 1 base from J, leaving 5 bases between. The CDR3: CASSYAPNTEAFF. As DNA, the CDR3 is TGTGCCAGCAGTTACGCACCGAACACTGAAGCTTTCTTT.

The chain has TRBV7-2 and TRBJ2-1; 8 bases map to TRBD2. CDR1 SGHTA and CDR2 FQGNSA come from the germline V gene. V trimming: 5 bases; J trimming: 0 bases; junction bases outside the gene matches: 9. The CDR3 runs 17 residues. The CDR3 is CASSRSGGRSSYNEQFF. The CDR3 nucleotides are TGTGCCAGCAGCAGGAGCGGGGGTCGGAGCTCCTACAATGAGCAGTTCTTC.